This T cell receptor (beta chain) was identified in a study of blood T cell repertoires in COVID-19. The data were produced by immunoSEQ multiplex PCR, yet TCRdb's version contains in-frame clones alone and is incomplete. The sample lists about 310,000 clones, approximately 90% occurring once. V gave up 4 bases and J gave up 4 bases; unmatched junction bases: 11. CDR1 is SGDLS and CDR2 is YYNGEE in the germline V gene. CDR3 size: 16 residues. The origin of this receptor is a young man with active or convalescent COVID-19. The chain has TRBV9 and TRBJ1-1; TRBD1 agrees at 9 bases. The specimen sequenced was peripheral blood. The chain's CDR3 is CASSPRTTGGITEAFF. In DNA, the CDR3 is TGTGCCAGCAGCCCACGGACGACAGGGGGTATCACTGAAGCTTTCTTT.